The entry that follows covers one T cell receptor beta chain sequence. The antigen it recognizes is unknown. No base-level quality is on record; no much larger clone is a single base apart. Synthetic TCR analog templates were spiked into each PCR so that absolute template abundance could be estimated from read counts. The immunoSEQ assay was used to amplify TCRbeta CDR3 regions from genomic DNA with bias-controlled V and J gene primers. Rearranged TCRbeta segments were sequenced at approximately 20X coverage. The original methods were these. Clustering was used to correct sequencing errors, and CDR3s were annotated against IMGT so that V, D and J genes could be assigned. Downstream analyses used only productive TCRbeta rearrangements, leaving out any out-of-frame or stop-codon sequences. Clonality was calculated as one minus the Shannon entropy normalized by the log of the number of unique productive sequences. Clones differing between time points or between blood and tumor were identified by Fisher's exact test with Benjamini-Hochberg correction at adjusted p below 0.01. Entries here come from immuneACCESS through TCRdb and include only in-frame sequences with V and J called. Some clones fail to appear in such tables; in the studies checked, an unresolved V gene covers under half of the shortfall, and the cause of the remainder is unknown. V and J calls and clone size are given by that table; D and trimming were obtained from the DNA. The table for this sample lists 30,000 or so clones; roughly 80% of them were counted only once. The top ten clones comprise more than 2% of the sample.

The germline V gene (reference sequence) sets CDR1 to LNHDA and CDR2 to SQIVND. From its cysteine to its phenylalanine, the CDR3 spans 12 amino acids. Solely the CDR3 DNA is kept, with 36 bases framed from the first base. V loses 4 bases of germline sequence and J loses 5 bases, and the interval between the two ends is 5 bases. The sample originates from a study of PD-L1 blockade in urothelial cancer (dated by TCRdb to the late 2010s). Describing the broader study: Therapy was started at some point between 2014 and 2016 for all patients, and atezolizumab 1,200 mg was administered intravenously every 3 weeks. An ECOG performance status of 0 or 1 was recorded for the patients, and 0 to 3 prior chemotherapy regimens had been received by the patients. Pretreatment blood TCR-seq was available for 30 or so patients, at least one posttreatment blood collection was obtained for about 24 patients, and tumor TCR-seq was available for about 24 patients. In the same patients, pretreatment tumors underwent whole exome sequencing and RNA sequencing in addition to TCR sequencing. The study, an exploratory multi-omic analysis, examined somatic, immune and clinical correlates of response to PD-L1 blockade with atezolizumab in urothelial cancer. Progression-free survival longer than 6 months counted as durable clinical benefit, and TCR features were additionally tested against both progression-free and overall survival. Pretreatment tumor samples, along with matched peripheral blood collected serially before and after atezolizumab treatment, underwent TCR sequencing. Several patients achieved durable clinical benefit and around 19 did not. Blood samples were analyzed at 3 weeks after treatment start (second dose) and at 6 weeks after treatment start. About 90% of the roughly 29 patients were identified as males with urothelial cancer of bladder origin, and a prior smoking history was reported by 18 of 29 patients. Blood samples yielded a median of approximately 150,000 T cells and more than 80,000 unique TCRs, with median clonality around 0.084. Points the paper makes about the study in general: At 3 weeks after the start of treatment, tumor-associated TCR clones in peripheral blood had expanded more in patients with durable benefit (n ≈ 24, p = 0.022). Improved progression-free and overall survival was found to be associated with pretreatment peripheral blood TCR clonality below the median. Because of the small sample size (n ≈ 30) and the many exploratory analyses performed, the results are intended to be regarded as hypothesis-generating.

A cohort of some 29 patients with locally advanced or metastatic urothelial carcinoma, treated at Memorial Sloan Kettering on a trial protocol, was included. Peripheral blood mononuclear cells were collected pretreatment and during treatment, with between 1 and 8 total time points obtained per patient. The Qiagen DNeasy Blood extraction kit was used to purify genomic DNA from total PBMCs and from tumor samples. Collected pretreatment and during treatment, PBMCs were isolated and stored as previously described. This receptor was taken from a man between 45 and 60 years old with urothelial cancer. Recombination linked TRBV19 to TRBJ2-2, and possibly TRBD2, on 5 matching bases. Sequencing used PBMCs, obtained around atezolizumab (anti-PD-L1) treatment. CDR3 sequence: CASSRGTGELFF. The sequenced DNA is TGTGCCAGTAGTAGAGGGACCGGGGAGCTGTTTTTT.